Shown below are 15 T cell receptor beta chains from a single sample sequenced in a study of blood T cell repertoires in COVID-19. This table comes from immunoSEQ multiplex PCR, and its TCRdb copy is limited to in-frame clones, with some not included. The table has about 64,000 clones, 75% to 85% seen once. The sample comprised peripheral blood. The receptors come from a woman aged 55-69 years with acute or convalescent COVID-19.

This clone was detected once. CDR3 bases: TGTGCCAGCAGGGGAGACGGACCAGATACGCAGTATTTT. Its translation: CASRGDGPDTQYF. V usage is TRBV12-3 or TRBV12-4 and J usage is TRBJ2-3, with a possible D match to TRBD2 (5 bases). V dropped 6 bases and J dropped 4 bases, with 11 bases sitting between them. This CDR3 is 13 amino acids long.

This clone was seen just once. V is TRBV4-1 and J is TRBJ2-7; the D gene is possibly TRBD1 (5 bases). The germline V gene encodes CDR1 MGHRA and CDR2 YSYEKL. CDR3 length equals 17 residues. V was pared by 0 bases and J by 2 bases, with 17 bases between. The CDR3 region has the DNA TGCGCCAGCAGCCAAGACCCCGTGGGGCCAGGGCCCTACGAGCAGTACTTC. Translated: CASSQDPVGPGPYEQYF.

V usage is TRBV5-1 and J usage is TRBJ2-3; TRBD2 matches at 9 bases. V dropped 4 bases and J dropped 2; count of bases not matched to a gene: 8. The length of the CDR3 is 16 residues. Germline V lookup: CDR1 SGHRS, CDR2 YFSETQ. The CDR3 DNA follows: TGCGCCAGCAGCCACCGGCGGGGGGGGAACACAGATACGCAGTATTTT. It encodes CASSHRRGGNTDTQYF.

This chain connects TRBV10-3 to TRBJ1-4; D may be TRBD1 (5 bases). This CDR3 region has 14 residues. Trimming stripped 11 bases from V and 0 bases from J, with 13 bases between. CDR1 is ENHRY and CDR2 is SYGVKD in the germline V gene. CDR3 region: CASTDTSTNEKLFF. The DNA for the CDR3 is TGTGCCTCGACAGACACCTCAACTAATGAAAAACTGTTTTTT.

This sequence joins TRBV2 and TRBJ1-3, with D possibly matching TRBD1 (6 bases). Germline CDR1 SNHLY, CDR2 FYNNEI. The germline V and J ends were trimmed by 6 bases and 1 base, with 10 bases remaining between them. The CDR3 runs to 14 residues. The CDR3 here is CASSLDRSGNTIYF. In DNA form, the CDR3 reads TGTGCCAGCAGCCTTGACAGGTCTGGAAACACCATATATTTT.

The CDR3 loop is CASSLQASTNEKLFF. In DNA, the CDR3 is TGTGCCAGCAGCCTCCAGGCGAGCACTAATGAAAAACTGTTTTTT. The V call is TRBV3-1 (or the pseudogene TRBV3-2), the J call TRBJ1-4, with D uncertain. Germline V CDR1 and CDR2: LGHDT, YNNKEL (reference sequence). The CDR3 contains 15 residues. V was cut by 4 bases and J by 2 bases, with 11 bases left in between.

This chain connects TRBV5-1 to TRBJ2-7; 9 bases agree with TRBD1. V gave up 3 bases and J gave up 2 bases; unmatched junction bases: 6. The CDR3 is 15 amino acids. Germline lookup yields CDR1 SGHRS and CDR2 YFSETQ. CDR3 coding DNA: TGCGCCAGCAGCTGGGGTGGGACAGGGACCTACGAGCAGTACTTC. Its protein is CASSWGGTGTYEQYF. The full variable domain, with the rest looked up from reference TRBV5-1 and TRBJ2-7, is KAGVTQTPRYLIKTRGQQVTLSCSPISGHRSVSWYQQTPGQGLQFLFEYFSETQRNKGNFPGRFSGRQFSNSRSEMNVSTLELGDSALYLCASSWGGTGTYEQYFGPGTRLTVT.

This clone was observed once. The V gene is TRBV6-1, the J gene TRBJ1-5; D possibly corresponds to TRBD1 (5 bases). Germline lookup yields CDR1 MNHNS and CDR2 SASEGT. V lost 4 bases to trimming and J lost 2 bases, with 15 bases between them. The length of the CDR3 is 16 residues. The CDR3 region is CASSAAGTGGNQPQHF. DNA for the CDR3: TGTGCCAGCAGTGCCGCCGGGACGGGAGGCAATCAGCCCCAGCATTTT.

In DNA form, the CDR3 reads TGTGCCAGCAGCTGGGGCCGGACAGGGAGAAATGAAGCTTTCTTT. This codes for CASSWGRTGRNEAFF. The V gene is TRBV13, the J gene TRBJ1-1; 8 bases agree with TRBD1. Germline-derived CDR1 and CDR2 are PRHDT and FYEKMQ (reference sequence). V was clipped by 4 bases and J by 7 bases; unmatched bases: 11. The CDR3 is 15 amino acids.

The chain couples TRBV5-1 to TRBJ1-1; D not certain. Trimming stripped 4 bases from V and 0 bases from J, with 7 bases between. CDR3 length equals 13 residues. Germline V gives CDR1 SGHRS, CDR2 YFSETQ. This chain's CDR3 is CASSVQVNTEAFF. In DNA form, the CDR3 reads TGCGCCAGCAGCGTACAAGTGAACACTGAAGCTTTCTTT.

The chain carries TRBV18 and TRBJ2-3; D gene ambiguous. From germline, CDR1 is KGHSH and CDR2 LQKENI. V lost 4 bases and J lost 0, with 14 bases in between. This CDR3 is built from 16 residues. The CDR3 coding sequence is TGTGCCAGCTCACTAGTCGACACGGTTAGCACAGATACGCAGTATTTT. As protein: CASSLVDTVSTDTQYF. Filled out from reference TRBV18 and TRBJ2-3, the complete variable domain reads NAGVMQNPRHLVRRRGQEARLRCSPMKGHSHVYWYRQLPEEGLKFMVYLQKENIIDESGMPKERFSAEFPKEGPSILRIQQVVRGDSAAYFCASSLVDTVSTDTQYFGPGTRLTVL.

This clone was observed a single time. This rearrangement joins TRBV21-1 to TRBJ1-5; the table's TRBD1 call for D was not verified on the DNA. TRBV21-1 is listed as a pseudogene. The CDR3 contains 15 residues. The CDR3 DNA follows: TGTGCCAGCATCCCCGGACACAGGCGCAATCAGCCCCAGCATTTT. Translation: CASIPGHRRNQPQHF.

The chain carries TRBV19 and TRBJ2-1, with D maybe TRBD2 (6 bases). V gave up 6 bases and J gave up 0 bases, with 18 bases separating them. Germline V lookup: CDR1 LNHDA, CDR2 SQIVND (reference sequence). This CDR3 has 17 amino acids. The CDR3: CASRSIQGTDSYNEQFF. DNA of the CDR3: TGTGCCAGTAGAAGTATCCAAGGGACTGACTCCTACAATGAGCAGTTCTTC.

In this sample, this clone turned up once. The chain couples TRBV18 to TRBJ1-1; perhaps TRBD1 as D (5 bases). Trimming took 1 base from V and 6 from J, leaving 15 bases between them. The CDR3 is 15 residues long. In germline, CDR1 is KGHSH, CDR2 LQKENI. The CDR3 DNA reads as TGTGCCAGCTCACCACGGCAGGGTTTTGACGCTGAAGCTTTCTTT. This translates into CASSPRQGFDAEAFF.

On this clone: A junction end diverges from the germline sequence, so it may reflect a read error. J is TRBJ2-7 and V is TRBV7-9; 7 positions match TRBD1. This CDR3 comprises 12 residues. CDR1 is SEHNR and CDR2 is FQNEAQ in the germline V gene (reference sequence). The CDR3 sequence: CASSYLGQTLQF. CDR3 DNA: TGTGCCAGCAGCTACCTGGGACAGACGTTACAGTTC.